The rows below give T cell receptor beta chains drawn from one sample of a study of cytomegalovirus exposure and HLA in healthy donors. Method: immunoSEQ multiplex PCR; TCRdb's copy keeps in-frame clones and lacks some. Of about 210,000 clones listed, around 80% were seen once; the top ten hold about 0.47%. Sequenced sample: PBMCs. The receptors here all came from a boy younger than 18 in good health and CMV-seronegative. The CDR3 runs from the conserved cysteine through the conserved F or W. D genes are given only for firm matches. Clone size is stated in some rows and not others, as once, few, many or a class when expanded.

-	TRBJ2-1	TRBV2	-	CASRTDRSSYNEQFF	TGTGCCAGCAGGACTGACCGAAGCTCCTACAATGAGCAGTTCTTC
-	TRBJ2-7	TRBV27	-	CASSLRGGEQYF	TGTGCCAGCAGTTTAAGAGGTGGAGAGCAGTACTTC
-	TRBJ1-2	TRBV27	-	CASSLASGGYGYTF	TGTGCCAGCAGTTTGGCATCGGGAGGCTATGGCTACACCTTC
-	TRBJ1-1	TRBV4-1	-	CASSRQEWGLEAFF	TGCGCCAGCAGCCGGCAGGAATGGGGGCTTGAAGCTTTCTTT
-	TRBJ1-1	TRBV20-1	-	CSAKREGEAFF	TGCAGTGCAAAAAGGGAGGGAGAAGCTTTCTTT
TRBD2	TRBJ2-7	TRBV5-1	-	CASSLTGGVVHEQYF	TGCGCCAGCAGCTTGACGGGGGGGGTGGTCCACGAGCAGTACTTC
-	TRBJ1-2	TRBV19	-	CATNRYGYTF	TGTGCCACTAACCGCTATGGCTACACCTTC
-	TRBJ1-6	TRBV30	few	CAWSGGQSYNSPLHF	TGTGCCTGGAGTGGAGGACAATCCTATAATTCACCCCTCCACTTT
-	TRBJ1-1	TRBV4-1	-	CASSDSVLNTEAFF	TGCGCCAGCAGCGACTCTGTTCTCAACACTGAAGCTTTCTTT
TRBD1	TRBJ2-1	TRBV13	-	CASSSSGTGANEQFF	TGTGCCAGCAGCTCCTCCGGGACAGGGGCCAATGAGCAGTTCTTC
TRBD1	TRBJ1-1	TRBV7-9	-	CSSSRWTGQGNTEAFF	TGTTCCAGCAGCCGTTGGACCGGACAGGGGAACACTGAAGCTTTCTTT
-	TRBJ2-2	TRBV19	-	CASSNGGELFF	TGTGCCAGTAGTAACGGCGGGGAGCTGTTTTTT
-	TRBJ2-7	TRBV7-9	-	CSSSPTYEQYF	TGTTCCAGCAGCCCCACCTACGAGCAGTACTTC
-	TRBJ1-2	TRBV7-9	-	CASSLELSLSGGYTF	TGTGCCAGCAGCTTAGAGCTCTCTCTGAGTGGTGGCTACACCTTC
-	TRBJ1-1	TRBV5-4	-	CASSPTRALNTEAFF	TGTGCCAGCAGCCCAACCAGGGCTCTGAACACTGAAGCTTTCTTT
TRBD1	TRBJ2-1	TRBV10-3	-	CAISETDRGLYNEQFF	TGTGCCATCAGCGAAACGGACAGGGGGCTTTACAATGAGCAGTTCTTC
TRBD1	TRBJ2-7	TRBV5-1	-	CASRYDRGASYEQYF	TGCGCCAGCAGGTATGACAGGGGGGCCTCCTACGAGCAGTACTTC
-	TRBJ2-7	TRBV30	-	CAWGVSQGRGAYEQYF	TGTGCCTGGGGGGTCTCACAGGGAAGGGGTGCCTACGAGCAGTACTTC
-	TRBJ1-5	TRBV30	-	CAWSVQGDQPQHF	TGTGCCTGGAGTGTACAGGGAGATCAGCCCCAGCATTTT
TRBD2	TRBJ2-3	TRBV11-2	-	CASSQPTSGDTTDTQYF	TGTGCCAGCAGCCAGCCCACTAGCGGGGATACCACAGATACGCAGTATTTT
TRBD2	TRBJ2-1	TRBV5-6	-	CASSFWPAGESYNEQFF	TGTGCCAGCAGCTTTTGGCCAGCGGGAGAATCCTACAATGAGCAGTTCTTC
-	TRBJ1-1	TRBV6-1	once	CASFKGPGMNTEAFF	TGTGCCAGCTTCAAAGGCCCCGGGATGAACACTGAAGCTTTCTTT
-	TRBJ1-1	TRBV29-1	few	CSVPIGNWDTEAFF	TGCAGCGTCCCCATCGGGAACTGGGACACTGAAGCTTTCTTT
TRBD1	TRBJ1-1	TRBV10-1	-	CASSESTGVNTEAFF	TGCGCCAGCAGTGAATCGACAGGGGTGAACACTGAAGCTTTCTTT
TRBD1	TRBJ1-2	TRBV5-1	-	CASAQQGADGYTF	TGCGCCAGCGCACAACAGGGGGCAGATGGCTACACCTTC
-	TRBJ2-7	TRBV6-5	-	CASSRSGFYEQYF	TGTGCCAGCAGCCGCAGCGGATTCTACGAGCAGTACTTC
-	TRBJ2-4	TRBV2	-	CASSYDITLAKNIQYF	TGTGCCAGCAGTTACGACATCACTCTAGCCAAAAACATTCAGTACTTC